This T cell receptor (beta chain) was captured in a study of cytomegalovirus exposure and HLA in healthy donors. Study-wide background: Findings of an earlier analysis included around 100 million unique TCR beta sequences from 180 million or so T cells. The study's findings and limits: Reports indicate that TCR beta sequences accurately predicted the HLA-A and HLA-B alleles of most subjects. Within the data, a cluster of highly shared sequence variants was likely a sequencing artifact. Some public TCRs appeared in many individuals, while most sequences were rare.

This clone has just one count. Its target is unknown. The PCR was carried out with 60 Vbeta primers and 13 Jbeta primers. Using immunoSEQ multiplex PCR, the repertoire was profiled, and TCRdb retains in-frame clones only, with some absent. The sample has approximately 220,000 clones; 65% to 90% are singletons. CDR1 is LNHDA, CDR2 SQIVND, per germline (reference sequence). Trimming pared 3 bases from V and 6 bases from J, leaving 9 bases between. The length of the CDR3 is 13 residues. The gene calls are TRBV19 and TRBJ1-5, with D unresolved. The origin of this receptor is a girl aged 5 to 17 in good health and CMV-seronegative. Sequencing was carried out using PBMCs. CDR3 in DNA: TGTGCCAGTAGTATGGGAGGGCGTCAGCCCCAGCATTTT. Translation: CASSMGGRQPQHF.